Sequencing of this T cell receptor beta chain was carried out in a study of blood T cell repertoires in COVID-19. Clones were read by immunoSEQ multiplex PCR, and TCRdb kept only the in-frame ones, dropping some. The data hold about 400,000 clones, with more than 80% observed a single time. CDR1 is LGHDT, CDR2 YNNKEL, per germline (reference sequence). V dropped 3 bases and J dropped 5; count of bases not matched to a gene: 23. CDR3 size: 21 residues. Sequencing was performed on peripheral blood. This chain connects TRBV3-1 (or the pseudogene TRBV3-2) to TRBJ2-5; 11 bases align to TRBD1. This TCR came from a man between 40 and 49 years old with acute or convalescent COVID-19. CDR3 in DNA: TGTGCCAGCAGCCATCGGGCCGGGACAGGGGGTTTGACCATTCAAGCGGAGACCCAGTACTTC. Translating gives CASSHRAGTGGLTIQAETQYF.